The clone carrying this TCR beta chain has only a few counts. V dropped 2 bases and J dropped 8 bases, with 12 bases sitting between them. This CDR3 region has 14 residues. Germline CDR1 and CDR2: MNHNY and SVGAGI (reference sequence). This sample is drawn from a study of blood T cell repertoires in COVID-19. Looking at the study overall: COVID-19 samples, acute and convalescent, were from the United States, Italy and Spain. T cells, B-cell-depleted T cells, or PBMCs provided the cDNA or gDNA that served as material.

Original analysis: Using reference gene primer amplification, nucleated cell counts were estimated. The repertoire was sequenced with immunoSEQ multiplex PCR; TCRdb's copy has only in-frame clones and lacks some. V, J and clone size derive from that table, while D and trimming were established from the DNA sequence. Among 95,000 to 150,000 clones listed, over 75% were seen once. This receptor was taken from a woman older than 75 with acute or convalescent COVID-19. The V gene is TRBV6-6, the J gene TRBJ1-4; possible D gene TRBD1, 5 bases. Sequencing used peripheral blood. The CDR3 protein is CASSYVQGAEKLFF. The DNA for the CDR3 is TGTGCCAGCAGTTACGTGCAGGGCGCGGAAAAACTGTTTTTT.